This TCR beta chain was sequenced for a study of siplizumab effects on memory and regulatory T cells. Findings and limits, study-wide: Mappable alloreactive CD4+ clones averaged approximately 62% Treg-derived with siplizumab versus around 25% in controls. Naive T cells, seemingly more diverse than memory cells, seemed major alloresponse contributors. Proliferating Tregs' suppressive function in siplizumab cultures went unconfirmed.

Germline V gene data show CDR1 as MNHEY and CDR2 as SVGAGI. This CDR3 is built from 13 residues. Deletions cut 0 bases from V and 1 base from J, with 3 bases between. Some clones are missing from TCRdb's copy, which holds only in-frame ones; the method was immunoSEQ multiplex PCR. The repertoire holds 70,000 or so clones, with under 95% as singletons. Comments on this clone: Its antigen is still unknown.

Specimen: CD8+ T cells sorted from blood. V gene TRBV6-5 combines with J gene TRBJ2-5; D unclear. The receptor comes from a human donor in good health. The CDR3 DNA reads TGTGCCAGCAGTTACTCCCCCCAAGAGACCCAGTACTTC. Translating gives CASSYSPQETQYF.